Below, 30 T cell receptor beta chains from the same sample are listed, as sequenced in a study of blood T cell repertoires in COVID-19. Profiled with immunoSEQ multiplex PCR; TCRdb holds only in-frame clones, not every one. This sample has 120,000 to 150,000 clones, with 65% to 85% found just once. The sample taken for sequencing was peripheral blood. These TCRs come from a man aged 55 to 69 with active or convalescent COVID-19.

The chain has TRBV4-2 and TRBJ2-1; 11 bases agree with TRBD2. Germline CDR1 and CDR2: LGHNA and YNFKEQ. CDR3 length equals 16 residues. The trim removed 3 bases at V and 6 bases at J, leaving 7 bases unmatched. CDR3 nucleotide sequence: TGTGCCAGCAGCCAGCTTAGCGGGAGGGCCAGCAATGAGCAGTTCTTC. Protein: CASSQLSGRASNEQFF.

This clone appeared once. At the DNA level, this CDR3 is encoded by other sequences in the same sample as well. The chain recombines TRBV5-1 with TRBJ2-7; 11 bases line up with TRBD1. This CDR3 is built from 14 residues. CDR1 and CDR2 (germline): SGHRS, YFSETQ. Germline trimming cut 2 bases from V and 3 bases from J; bases unmatched to any gene: 1. The CDR3 DNA is TGCGCCAGCAGCTTCGGGACAGGGGGCTACGAGCAGTACTTC. Translating gives CASSFGTGGYEQYF.

The gene calls are TRBV13 and TRBJ1-1, with TRBD1 as a possible D gene (5 bases). The CDR3 has 13 residues. The V end lost 4 bases, the J end lost 4 bases, and 10 bases lay between the germline ends. CDR1 and CDR2 (germline): PRHDT, FYEKMQ (reference sequence). The chain's CDR3 is CASSSLTGTEAFF. As DNA, the CDR3 is TGTGCCAGCAGCTCCCTCACAGGCACTGAAGCTTTCTTT.

The V gene is TRBV4-3, the J gene TRBJ1-4, with D tentatively TRBD1 (6 bases). V lost 5 bases, J lost 3 bases, and 16 bases lay in between. CDR3 size: 16 residues. Germline CDR1 reads LGHNA; CDR2 reads YSLEER. This chain's CDR3 is CASSNLYRDSNEKLFF. The DNA for the CDR3 is TGCGCCAGCAGCAACCTCTACAGGGATTCTAATGAAAAACTGTTTTTT.

This clone was detected a few times. The rearrangement joins TRBV3-1 (or the pseudogene TRBV3-2) to TRBJ1-1; D not resolved. Germline CDR1 LGHDT, CDR2 YNNKEL (reference sequence). The CDR3 spans 12 residues. Between the trimmed V and J ends, which lost 4 bases and 11 bases, there was a span of 14 bases. The CDR3 reads CASSPPSRVAFF. The CDR3 DNA reads as TGTGCCAGCAGCCCTCCTTCGCGGGTGGCTTTCTTT.

The chain couples TRBV2 to TRBJ2-2; 7 nucleotides agree with TRBD1. Germline-derived CDR1 and CDR2 are SNHLY and FYNNEI. The CDR3 is made up of 15 amino acids. J was trimmed by 4 bases and V by 6 bases; bases with no gene match: 8. Here the CDR3 reads CASSYVRGRTGELFF. CDR3 nucleotide sequence: TGTGCCAGCAGCTACGTGAGGGGGCGCACCGGGGAGCTGTTTTTT. The full variable domain, in which reference TRBV2 and TRBJ2-2 provide the parts outside the CDR3, is EPEVTQTPSHQVTQMGQEVILRCVPISNHLYFYWYRQILGQKVEFLVSFYNNEISEKSEIFDDQFSVERPDGSNFTLKIRSTKLEDSAMYFCASSYVRGRTGELFFGEGSRLTVL.

The chain uses TRBV20-1 and TRBJ1-2; 7 bases match TRBD1. Germline V gives CDR1 DFQATT, CDR2 SNEGSKA (reference sequence). The junction had 3 bases not matched to a gene; V was cut back by 3 bases and J by 5 bases. This CDR3 comprises 12 residues. The CDR3 spells CSASSGGYGYTF. The CDR3 DNA reads as TGCAGTGCTAGTTCAGGGGGATATGGCTACACCTTC.

V gene TRBV21-1 combines with J gene TRBJ2-7; the DNA was not compared with TRBD1, the D call given in the table. TRBV21-1 counts as a pseudogene. The CDR3 consists of 14 residues. CDR3: CASSRGRGENEQYF. The DNA of the CDR3 is TGTGCCAGTAGCCGGGGCAGGGGAGAGAACGAGCAGTACTTC.

The chain is built from TRBV5-1 and TRBJ2-7, with TRBD1 as a possible D gene (6 bases). Germline values: CDR1 SGHRS, CDR2 YFSETQ. Between the trimmed V and J ends, which lost 5 bases and 1 base, there was a span of 13 bases. This CDR3 is built from 14 residues. The CDR3 here is CASSQDSQSYEQYF. Written as DNA, the CDR3 is TGCGCCAGCAGTCAGGACAGCCAGTCCTACGAGCAGTACTTC.

The chain links TRBV5-1 to TRBJ2-7; D is undetermined. Germline-derived CDR1 and CDR2 are SGHRS and YFSETQ. Trimming shortened V by 1 base and J by 2 bases, and 10 bases separated the two germline ends. The CDR3 runs 14 residues. This chain's CDR3 is CASSLSGGTYEQYF. The CDR3 nucleotides are TGCGCCAGCAGCTTGTCCGGCGGAACCTACGAGCAGTACTTC.

In this sample, this clone turned up a few times. The rearrangement joins TRBV27 to TRBJ2-2; D call uncertain. Between the trimmed V and J ends, which lost 5 bases and 6 bases, there was a span of 13 bases. CDR3 length: 14 amino acids. Germline V gene sequence: CDR1 MNHEY, CDR2 SMNVEV (reference sequence). Here the CDR3 reads CASSRYRGAGELFF. CDR3 coding DNA: TGTGCCAGCAGTCGCTATCGAGGTGCCGGGGAGCTGTTTTTT.

The J gene is TRBJ1-5, the V gene TRBV27, with 8 bases matching TRBD1. Losses at the gene ends were 7 bases for V and 8 bases for J; bases not matched to a gene: 4. Germline assignment: CDR1 MNHEY and CDR2 SMNVEV (reference sequence). The CDR3 runs to 12 residues. The DNA of the CDR3 is TGTGCCAGCAACAGGGGGAGGGAGCCCCAGCATTTT. Encoded protein: CASNRGREPQHF.

The gene calls are TRBV7-6 and TRBJ2-7; D not certain. Deletions cut 3 bases from V and 7 bases from J, with 13 bases between. CDR3 length equals 13 residues. Germline V gene lookup returns CDR1 SGHVS and CDR2 FNYEAQ. The CDR3 DNA reads TGTGCCAGCAGCTTCTCCGGGTCCCGGGAGCAGTACTTC. Translated, it gives CASSFSGSREQYF.

This clone showed up just once. The genes are TRBV13 and TRBJ1-5, with D uncertain. The CDR3 extends over 13 amino acids. Trimming took off 5 bases at V and 3 bases at J, with 8 bases between the two ends. Germline V gene sequence: CDR1 PRHDT, CDR2 FYEKMQ (reference sequence). The DNA for the CDR3 is TGTGCCAGCAGCCGAGGACTCAATCAGCCCCAGCATTTT. It is translated as CASSRGLNQPQHF.

This chain joins TRBV27 and TRBJ2-1; D ambiguous. Trimming removed 4 bases at V and 5 bases at J, with 9 bases between. CDR3 length: 13 amino acids. The germline V gene encodes CDR1 MNHEY and CDR2 SMNVEV (reference sequence). This CDR3 is CASSYRLNNEQFF. The CDR3 region has the DNA TGTGCCAGCAGTTACCGGTTGAACAATGAGCAGTTCTTC.

The chain uses TRBV18 and TRBJ1-3; 8 nucleotides agree with TRBD1. There are 14 residues in the CDR3. Germline V gene data show CDR1 as KGHSH and CDR2 as LQKENI. Trimming removed 4 bases from V and 4 bases from J; junction bases left unmatched: 3. In DNA, the CDR3 is TGTGCCAGCTCACAGCAGGGGGCAGGAAACACCATATATTTT. Protein: CASSQQGAGNTIYF. The full variable domain, its missing parts supplied by reference TRBV18 and TRBJ1-3, is NAGVMQNPRHLVRRRGQEARLRCSPMKGHSHVYWYRQLPEEGLKFMVYLQKENIIDESGMPKERFSAEFPKEGPSILRIQQVVRGDSAAYFCASSQQGAGNTIYFGEGSWLTVV.

The chain employs TRBV6-5 and TRBJ2-7; 9 bases map to TRBD2. This CDR3 is built from 14 residues. Germline CDR1 reads MNHEY; CDR2 reads SVGAGI. Germline trimming cut 6 bases from V and 2 bases from J; bases unmatched to any gene: 5. DNA for the CDR3: TGTGCCAGCAGGGACCTAGCGGGGCCCTACGAGCAGTACTTC. Amino acid sequence: CASRDLAGPYEQYF.

The J gene is TRBJ2-2, the V gene TRBV14, with 7 bases matching TRBD1. V shed 10 bases and J 1 base; nucleotides not matched to a gene: 21. This CDR3 comprises 19 residues. CDR1 is SGHDN and CDR2 is FVKESK in the germline V gene. DNA for the CDR3: TGTGCCATCGGAAGACAGGGAAGCCGCCCGTTTCTGAACACCGGGGAGCTGTTTTTT. Translating gives CAIGRQGSRPFLNTGELFF.

The gene calls are TRBV21-1 and TRBJ2-7; TRBD2 is the table's D call, not checked against the DNA. TRBV21-1 is shown as a pseudogene. The length of the CDR3 is 17 residues. This CDR3 reads CASSKVGRDGGWYEQYF. In nucleotides, the CDR3 is TGTGCCAGCAGCAAAGTTGGGAGGGACGGCGGTTGGTACGAGCAGTACTTC.

This clone was counted once. This chain joins TRBV24-1 and TRBJ2-3; perhaps TRBD2 as D (6 bases). This CDR3 has 14 residues. V gave up 7 bases and J gave up 2 bases, with 12 bases separating them. Germline CDR1 and CDR2: KGHDR and SFDVKD. CDR3 DNA: TGTGCCACCAGCGTCGCGGGGAACACAGATACGCAGTATTTT. Translation gives CATSVAGNTDTQYF.

The CDR3 sequence is CASSPAGTGRNTQYF. The CDR3 DNA reads TGTGCCAGCAGCCCGGCCGGGACAGGGAGGAATACGCAGTATTTT. This chain links TRBV5-5 with TRBJ2-3, with 9 nucleotides matching TRBD1. The CDR3 runs 15 residues. With 4 bases clipped from V and 7 bases from J, the junction kept 10 bases outside the gene matches. Germline CDR1 is SGHKS and CDR2 is YYEKEE (reference sequence).

The table lists this clone with a count of one. The chain joins TRBV4-3 to TRBJ1-2; D is possibly TRBD1 (5 bases). The CDR3 is 17 amino acids. Germline lookup yields CDR1 LGHNA and CDR2 YSLEER. Trimming left V 1 base short and J 4 bases short, with 19 bases between. CDR3 amino acids: CASSQVGPAGVAYGYTF. The CDR3 nucleotides read TGCGCCAGCAGCCAAGTCGGCCCGGCGGGGGTGGCCTATGGCTACACCTTC.

In this sample, this clone turned up many times. This chain connects TRBV15 to TRBJ2-1; TRBD1 might be the D (5 bases). V was cut by 1 base and J by 7 bases, with 14 bases left in between. Germline-derived CDR1 and CDR2 are LNHNV and YYDKDF (reference sequence). The CDR3 covers 15 residues. CDR3: CATSRGSGLRNEQFF. The CDR3 DNA follows: TGTGCCACCAGCAGAGGGTCAGGGTTGAGGAATGAGCAGTTCTTC.

This clone was counted between two and nine times. This rearrangement joins TRBV27 to TRBJ1-1; TRBD1 matches 7 bases. Looked up from germline, CDR1 is MNHEY and CDR2 is SMNVEV (reference sequence). V dropped 0 bases and J dropped 8; count of bases not matched to a gene: 3. The CDR3 spans 13 residues. CDR3 protein: CASSLSSTGEAFF. The CDR3 DNA reads TGTGCCAGCAGTTTATCTTCGACAGGGGAAGCTTTCTTT.

This clone is a singleton in its sample. The chain employs TRBV21-1 and TRBJ1-2. TRBV21-1 counts as a pseudogene. CDR3 length equals 18 residues. The CDR3 bases are TGTGCCAGCAGCAAGGCCAGGACAAGTCTGGGAGGGTCTTATGGCTACACCTTC. Its translation: CASSKARTSLGGSYGYTF.

This rearrangement joins TRBV6-4 to TRBJ2-7; D might be TRBD2 (5 bases). The CDR3 is made up of 17 amino acids. Germline lookup yields CDR1 MRHNA and CDR2 SNTAGT. V dropped 6 bases and J dropped 0 bases, with 21 bases sitting between them. The DNA for the CDR3 is TGTGCCAGCAGGACGGGCCCCGGGGAAGGGAGCTCCTACGAGCAGTACTTC. It encodes CASRTGPGEGSSYEQYF.

V gene TRBV6-5 combines with J gene TRBJ1-2; 10 bases are a match to TRBD1. CDR1 MNHEY and CDR2 SVGAGI come from the germline V gene. The CDR3 is 14 amino acids. V lost 8 bases, J lost 5 bases, and 8 bases stayed unmatched. The DNA for the CDR3 is TGTGCCAGCGGGTACCGGGACAGGGGTTATGGCTACACCTTC. This sequence encodes CASGYRDRGYGYTF.

The chain recombines TRBV7-3 with TRBJ2-2; 8 bases agree with TRBD1. This CDR3 has 16 amino acids. In germline, CDR1 is SGHTA, CDR2 FQGTGA. V was pared by 6 bases and J by 1 base, with 7 bases of the junction left unmatched. The CDR3 coding sequence is TGTGCCAGCAGTCAAACCGGGACAGGGAACACCGGGGAGCTGTTTTTT. Residues: CASSQTGTGNTGELFF.

This chain uses TRBV20-1 with TRBJ2-5; D unresolved. Germline CDR1 is DFQATT and CDR2 is SNEGSKA (reference sequence). V shed 5 bases and J shed 5 bases, with 6 bases lying between them. The CDR3 totals 10 residues. CDR3 sequence reads: CSAPTETQYF. As DNA, the CDR3 is TGCAGTGCTCCTACGGAGACCCAGTACTTC.

The chain uses TRBV3-1 (or the pseudogene TRBV3-2) and TRBJ2-7; maybe TRBD2 (6 bases). V was trimmed by 6 bases and J by 2 bases, leaving 8 bases between them. This CDR3 is built from 12 residues. Germline assignment: CDR1 LGHDT and CDR2 YNNKEL (reference sequence). The CDR3 is CASSRLAYEQYF. The CDR3 nucleotides read TGTGCCAGCAGTCGACTAGCCTACGAGCAGTACTTC.